This T cell receptor beta chain was captured in a study of blood T cell repertoires in COVID-19. Study-wide background: PBMCs, B-cell-depleted T cells, or T cells provided the cDNA or gDNA that made up the material.

Germline values: CDR1 SGHNT, CDR2 YYREEE (reference sequence). The CDR3 runs 13 residues. Deletions cut 5 bases from V and 5 bases from J, with 11 bases between. The assay was immunoSEQ multiplex PCR, and TCRdb's table has in-frame clones only and misses some. The data contain 43,000 or so clones, around 90% of them singletons. The gene calls are TRBV5-4 and TRBJ1-5; D gene ambiguous. The sequencing sample was made of peripheral blood. The TCR originated in a woman of 80 years or more with active COVID-19. For the CDR3, the DNA is TGTGCCAGCAGTGAAGACTGGGATCAGCCCCAGCATTTT. Its protein product is CASSEDWDQPQHF.